The 14 T cell receptor beta chains given below trace back to one sample, sequenced in a study of blood T cell repertoires in COVID-19. The data were produced by immunoSEQ multiplex PCR, yet TCRdb's version contains in-frame clones alone and is incomplete. Among about 120,000 clones, roughly 79% were seen once, and the ten largest hold around 25%. The material sequenced was peripheral blood. The receptors here all came from a human donor in a cohort sampled during active COVID-19.

J is TRBJ1-2 and V is TRBV7-2; 8 nucleotides line up with TRBD1. Germline V lookup: CDR1 SGHTA, CDR2 FQGNSA. The CDR3 totals 15 residues. J gave up 3 bases and V 3 bases, and 6 bases lay outside the gene matches. CDR3 sequence reads: CASSFRSGGDYGYTF. The CDR3 DNA follows: TGTGCCAGCAGCTTCAGGTCAGGGGGCGACTATGGCTACACCTTC.

In nucleotides, the CDR3 is TGTGCCAGTAGCACCAACCGGGACAGACCCTACAATGAGCAGTTCTTC. Residues: CASSTNRDRPYNEQFF. The chain carries TRBV19 and TRBJ2-1, with TRBD1 identical over 7 bases. Germline CDR1 LNHDA, CDR2 SQIVND (reference sequence). V dropped 6 bases and J dropped 2; count of bases not matched to a gene: 10. The CDR3 has 16 amino acids.

The V call is TRBV25-1, the J call TRBJ2-7; tentatively, D is TRBD1 (5 bases). Trimming removed 1 base from V and 5 bases from J, with 21 bases in between. The CDR3 consists of 17 residues. Germline-derived CDR1 and CDR2 are MGHDK and SYGVNS. CDR3 bases: TGTGCCAGCAGTGAATTTTTCCTGCAGGGTAGGGGTGACGAGCAGTACTTC. This translates into CASSEFFLQGRGDEQYF.

This clone was counted a single time. The CDR3 is CASSLSQVSSYEQYF. The DNA for the CDR3 is TGTGCCAGCAGCTTAAGCCAGGTTAGCTCCTACGAGCAGTACTTC. The V and J genes are TRBV7-2 and TRBJ2-7; D unresolved. Germline V gene sequence: CDR1 SGHTA, CDR2 FQGNSA. The CDR3 is made up of 15 amino acids. The V and J ends lost 2 bases and 0 bases respectively, with 11 bases between them.

Only one count was recorded for this clone. The V call is TRBV2, the J call TRBJ2-7; 7 nucleotides match TRBD1. Germline values: CDR1 SNHLY, CDR2 FYNNEI. Losses at the gene ends were 5 bases for V and 1 base for J; bases not matched to a gene: 20. CDR3 length: 19 amino acids. CDR3 sequence reads: CASSKKITDSDRESYEQYF. CDR3 DNA sequence: TGTGCCAGCAGTAAAAAGATAACTGACTCCGACAGGGAATCCTACGAGCAGTACTTC.

J is TRBJ1-1 and V is TRBV11-1, with TRBD1 as a possible D gene (6 bases). V lost 5 bases and J 4 bases, leaving 17 bases between the germline ends. CDR1 SGHAT and CDR2 FQDESV come from the germline V gene (reference sequence). The CDR3 contains 15 residues. CDR3 nucleotide sequence: TGTGCCAGCAGCCCCAACAGGGCGTTGGCCACTGAAGCTTTCTTT. It encodes CASSPNRALATEAFF.

V gene TRBV7-9 combines with J gene TRBJ2-1; TRBD2 is a possible D gene (5 bases). Deletions cut 1 base from V and 7 bases from J, with 17 bases between. This CDR3 region has 16 residues. From germline, CDR1 is SEHNR and CDR2 FQNEAQ (reference sequence). Here the CDR3 reads CASSLVVGAVENEQFF. The CDR3 bases are TGTGCCAGCAGCTTAGTGGTGGGAGCGGTAGAAAATGAGCAGTTCTTC.

This sequence joins TRBV18 and TRBJ1-5; weak D call: TRBD1 (6 bases). The CDR3 is 14 residues long. Trimming removed 5 bases from V and 6 bases from J, with 14 bases in between. Germline-derived CDR1 and CDR2 are KGHSH and LQKENI. CDR3 residues: CASSEGVSFQPQHF. The DNA of the CDR3 is TGTGCCAGCTCAGAGGGGGTATCGTTTCAGCCCCAGCATTTT.

The gene calls are TRBV6-2 or TRBV6-3 and TRBJ2-2; D unclear. V was clipped by 4 bases and J by 6 bases, with 12 bases between them. CDR3 length equals 14 residues. Germline loops: CDR1 MNHEY, CDR2 SVGEGT. CDR3 in DNA: TGTGCCAGCAGTTCCCCAATAACACCCGGGGAGCTGTTTTTT. Protein product: CASSSPITPGELFF.

This clone turned up a few times. The rearrangement uses TRBV5-1 and TRBJ1-1; no reliable D call. Germline CDR1 and CDR2: SGHRS and YFSETQ. The CDR3 runs 12 residues. V lost 10 bases and J lost 1, with 11 bases in between. DNA of the CDR3: TGCGCCTGTTCCCGGGAGAACACTGAAGCTTTCTTT. Encoded protein: CACSRENTEAFF.

J is TRBJ2-1 and V is TRBV2, with D perhaps matching TRBD2 (5 bases). Trimming took 5 bases from V and 0 from J, leaving 11 bases between them. Germline V gene sequence: CDR1 SNHLY, CDR2 FYNNEI. This CDR3 contains 15 residues. CDR3: CASSSDYTSYNEQFF. The CDR3, as DNA: TGTGCCAGCAGTTCCGACTACACCTCCTACAATGAGCAGTTCTTC. Variable domain in full (rest from reference TRBV2 and TRBJ2-1): EPEVTQTPSHQVTQMGQEVILRCVPISNHLYFYWYRQILGQKVEFLVSFYNNEISEKSEIFDDQFSVERPDGSNFTLKIRSTKLEDSAMYFCASSSDYTSYNEQFFGPGTRLTVL.

The chain is built from TRBV4-3 and TRBJ1-2; weak D call: TRBD1 (6 bases). Germline-derived CDR1 and CDR2 are LGHNA and YSLEER. Trimming pared 0 bases from V and 5 bases from J, leaving 16 bases between. The CDR3 is made up of 16 amino acids. The CDR3 spells CASSQEGGGEGYGYTF. The CDR3 coding sequence is TGCGCCAGCAGCCAAGAGGGAGGGGGAGAAGGGTATGGCTACACCTTC.

The chain is built from TRBV5-1 and TRBJ2-7, with D perhaps TRBD1 (5 bases). Per the germline V gene, CDR1 is SGHRS and CDR2 is YFSETQ. V lost 4 bases, J lost 0 bases, and 20 bases lay in between. CDR3 size: 17 residues. DNA of the CDR3: TGCGCCAGCAGCCCCCGGCAAGGACACTCCAACTCCTACGAGCAGTACTTC. Protein: CASSPRQGHSNSYEQYF.

This rearrangement joins TRBV29-1 to TRBJ1-2, with TRBD1 identical over 9 bases. This CDR3 contains 14 residues. Germline CDR1 SQVTM, CDR2 ANQGSEA. The V segment lost 4 bases and the J segment 7 bases; nucleotides outside the gene matches: 10. Here the CDR3 DNA reads TGCAGCGTTGTATTGAACAGGGGGCAGCCTGGCTACACCTTC. Its protein is CSVVLNRGQPGYTF. The variable domain in full, with the rest retrieved from reference TRBV29-1 and TRBJ1-2, is SAVISQKPSRDICQRGTSLTIQCQVDSQVTMMFWYRQQPGQSLTLIATANQGSEATYESGFVIDKFPISRPNLTFSTLTVSNMSPEDSSIYLCSVVLNRGQPGYTFGSGTRLTVV.